This is a list of T cell receptor beta chains from one sample in a study of CD8+CD57+ T cells in acquired aplastic anemia. TCRdb re-derived calls from the reads in MiXCR, one entry per CDR3 protein. This sample has 80,000 or so distinct CDR3 sequences, with less than 60% found just once. The sequencing sample was made of sorted CD4+, CD8+, or CD8+CD57+ T cells (not recorded which) from PBMCs. The receptor source for this set is a human donor in good health, serving as a control. Each CDR3 is given with its conserved first and last residue. Fields, in order: D gene, V gene, J gene, clone size, CDR3 protein, CDR3 DNA. The D gene is left open where the match is weak. A clone size is listed for some rows: how often the clone was seen (once, few, many), or a class if it is expanded.

TRBD2	TRBV27	TRBJ2-7	many	CASSARGGRSYEQYF	TGTGCCAGCAGTGCTCGGGGGGGCCGCTCCTACGAGCAGTACTTC
.	TRBV7-8	TRBJ1-5	many	CASSPGLGNQPQHF	TGTGCCAGCAGCCCTGGACTGGGCAATCAGCCCCAGCATTTT
.	TRBV7-9	TRBJ2-3	many	CASSPYVGTDTQYF	TGTGCCAGCAGCCCCTACGTGGGCACAGATACGCAGTATTTT
TRBD2	TRBV11-3	TRBJ2-7	many	CASSTSGYEQYF	TGTGCCAGCTCGACTAGCGGCTACGAGCAGTACTTC
.	TRBV13	TRBJ1-1	many	CASSLGAPEAFF	TGTGCCAGCAGCCTTGGTGCTCCTGAAGCTTTCTTT
.	TRBV19	TRBJ1-5	.	CATGGTGNQPQHF	TGTGCCACCGGGGGTACCGGCAATCAGCCCCAGCATTTT
.	TRBV24-1	TRBJ2-2	many	CATSVAGELFF	TGTGCCACCAGTGTCGCCGGGGAGCTGTTTTTT
.	TRBV13	TRBJ2-2	few	CASSLSPRNTGELFF	TGTGCCAGCAGCTTATCCCCGAGGAACACCGGGGAGCTGTTTTTT
.	TRBV10-1	TRBJ1-6	.	CASTIDRVYTSPLHF	TGCGCCAGCACGATCGACCGGGTGTATACTTCACCCCTCCACTTT
TRBD1	TRBV19	TRBJ1-1	.	CATHRDRQAFF	TGTGCCACCCACCGGGACAGGCAGGCCTTCTTT
TRBD1	TRBV5-1	TRBJ2-7	.	CASSLSVTGAYEQYF	TGCGCCAGCAGCTTGTCCGTGACAGGGGCCTACGAGCAGTACTTC
TRBD2	TRBV15	TRBJ2-5	.	CATSRQGLAGEETQYF	TGTGCCACCAGCAGGCAGGGACTAGCGGGTGAAGAGACCCAGTACTTC
.	TRBV7-9	TRBJ1-4	.	CASSLERDKREKLFF	TGTGCCAGCAGCTTAGAACGGGACAAGCGGGAAAAACTGTTTTTT
.	TRBV6-1	TRBJ2-1	.	CASSEEAGSYNEQFF	TGTGCCAGCAGTGAAGAGGCTGGTTCCTACAATGAGCAGTTCTTC
.	TRBV15	TRBJ2-7	.	CATSRDPQGYEQYF	TGTGCCACCAGCAGAGATCCGCAGGGTTACGAGCAGTACTTC
TRBD1	TRBV7-8	TRBJ1-3	.	CASSPATGLSGNTIYF	TGTGCCAGCAGCCCCGCGACAGGGCTCTCGGGAAACACCATATATTTT
TRBD1	TRBV27	TRBJ1-2	.	CASSLTGTGDYGYTF	TGTGCCAGCAGCCTAACCGGGACAGGGGACTATGGCTACACCTTC
.	TRBV25-1	TRBJ1-2	.	CASRGQTAIGTF	TGTGCCAGCAGAGGGCAAACGGCTATTGGCACCTTC
.	TRBV19	TRBJ1-2	.	CASSLDTTYGYTF	TGTGCCAGTAGCCTTGACACTACCTATGGCTACACCTTC
TRBD2	TRBV10-3	TRBJ2-3	many	CAITAGLTDTQYF	TGTGCCATCACAGCGGGGCTCACAGATACGCAGTATTTT
TRBD1	TRBV20-1	TRBJ1-5	.	CSATGGSQPRHF	TGCAGTGCCACAGGGGGCAGTCAGCCCCGGCATTTT
TRBD2	TRBV15	TRBJ2-1	many	CATSGRLASSRNEQFF	TGTGCCACCAGCGGTAGACTAGCGTCAAGTAGAAATGAGCAGTTCTTC
.	TRBV7-9	TRBJ1-2	.	CASSPLVGYTF	TGTGCCAGCAGCCCCCTCGTCGGATACACCTTC
TRBD1	TRBV15	TRBJ1-1	many	CATSSMGQRTEAFF	TGTGCCACCAGCAGCATGGGACAGCGGACTGAAGCTTTCTTT
.	TRBV19	TRBJ1-5	many	CASTDFGNQPQHF	TGTGCCAGTACAGATTTCGGCAATCAGCCCCAGCATTTT
.	TRBV20-1	TRBJ2-3	many	CSARDYGASSTDTQYF	TGCAGTGCTAGAGATTACGGAGCGAGCAGCACAGATACGCAGTATTTT
.	TRBV19	TRBJ1-2	few	CASRTTGPYGYTF	TGTGCCAGTAGGACAACAGGACCTTATGGCTACACCTTC
.	TRBV30	TRBJ2-2	once	CAWGWGRVNTGELFF	TGTGCCTGGGGCTGGGGCAGGGTGAACACCGGGGAGCTGTTTTTT
.	TRBV7-9	TRBJ1-4	many	CASSPGLSGEKLFF	TGTGCCAGCAGCCCAGGACTGTCCGGAGAAAAACTGTTTTTT
.	TRBV10-3	TRBJ1-3	many	CAISEGGNTIYF	TGTGCCATCAGTGAAGGCGGAAACACCATATATTTT
TRBD1	TRBV24-1	TRBJ1-1	.	CATSERTGSYTEAFF	TGTGCCACCAGTGAGAGGACAGGGTCGTACACTGAAGCTTTCTTT
TRBD2	TRBV10-3	TRBJ2-1	.	CAIRKPSGRANEQFF	TGTGCCATCAGAAAGCCTAGCGGGAGGGCCAATGAGCAGTTCTTC